Only a few counts were recorded for the clone carrying this TCR beta chain. The sample is drawn from a study of blood T cell repertoires in COVID-19. The CDR3 covers 15 residues. Germline-derived CDR1 and CDR2 are SGHAT and FQNNGV. V shed 5 bases, J shed 5 bases, and the junction held 9 bases outside the gene matches. Method: immunoSEQ multiplex PCR; TCRdb's copy keeps in-frame clones and lacks some. Of tens of thousands of clones listed, 60% to 85% are singletons. Sequences were obtained from peripheral blood. The sequence came from a human donor in a cohort sampled during active COVID-19. The chain combines TRBV11-2 with TRBJ2-5; 9 bases are a match to TRBD2. The CDR3 sequence is CASSQAGGAVETQYF. The DNA of the CDR3 is TGTGCCAGCAGCCAGGCGGGAGGGGCGGTGGAGACCCAGTACTTC.